This TCR beta chain derives from a study of OX40 agonist ivuxolimab in advanced cancers. The study's findings and limits: Expanded peripheral T-cell antigen specificity went undetermined. Some nonresponders also had low normalized T-cell clonal expansion.

Excluded were patients having autoimmune disease history or systemic immunosuppression. Germline V gives CDR1 SEHNR, CDR2 FQNEAQ (reference sequence). The CDR3 spans 14 residues. Trimming shortened V by 0 bases and J by 6 bases, and 11 bases separated the two germline ends. With respect to this clone: Its matching antigen is unknown.

TCRdb's table, derived via immunoSEQ multiplex PCR, lists solely in-frame clones and lacks some. Of roughly 65,000 clones listed, roughly nine tenths are singletons. Sequences were derived from CD4+ or CD8+ T cells sorted from blood, sampled in a trial of the OX40 agonist ivuxolimab. The receptor was isolated from an adult with an advanced solid tumor such as melanoma, head and neck, liver or kidney cancer. The V gene is TRBV7-9, the J gene TRBJ1-1; a possible D gene is TRBD1 (5 bases). The CDR3 is CASSLAGRQPEAFF. CDR3 in DNA: TGTGCCAGCAGCTTAGCGGGCAGACAGCCTGAAGCTTTCTTT.